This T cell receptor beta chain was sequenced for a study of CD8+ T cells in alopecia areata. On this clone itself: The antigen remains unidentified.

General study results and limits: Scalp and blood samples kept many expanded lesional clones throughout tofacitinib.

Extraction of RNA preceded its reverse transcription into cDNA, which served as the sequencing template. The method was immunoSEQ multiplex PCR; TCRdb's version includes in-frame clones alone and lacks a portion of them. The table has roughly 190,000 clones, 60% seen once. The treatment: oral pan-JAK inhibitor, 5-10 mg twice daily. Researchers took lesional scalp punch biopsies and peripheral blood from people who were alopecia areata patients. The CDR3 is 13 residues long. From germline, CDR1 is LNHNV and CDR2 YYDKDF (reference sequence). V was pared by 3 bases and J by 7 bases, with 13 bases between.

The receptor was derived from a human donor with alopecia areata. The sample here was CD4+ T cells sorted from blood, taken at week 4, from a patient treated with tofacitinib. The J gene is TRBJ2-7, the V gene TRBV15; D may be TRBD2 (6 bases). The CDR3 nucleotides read TGTGCCACCAGCAGCGGGGCGGGGCAGGAGCAGTACTTC. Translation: CATSSGAGQEQYF.